This entry is about one T cell receptor beta chain. The source of the sample is a study of blood T cell repertoires in COVID-19. Background on the study: In each case, the material was cDNA or gDNA derived from T cells, B-cell-depleted T cells, or PBMCs.

With 3 bases clipped from V and 8 bases from J, the junction kept 10 bases outside the gene matches. Per the germline V gene, CDR1 is SGHTA and CDR2 is FQGNSA. The CDR3 is 15 residues long. The age range of participants was 18 to 89 years, with residence in around 22 US areas. TCRdb keeps only in-frame clones here, not all; method: immunoSEQ multiplex PCR. The table shows 350,000 to 400,000 clones, with around 87% occurring only once. The sample comprised PBMCs or T cells enriched from blood (not recorded which). This sequence originates from a man aged 35-49 years in a cohort exposed to, infected with or recovered from COVID-19 (not recorded which). The chain joins TRBV7-2 to TRBJ2-1, with 7 bases matching TRBD2. CDR3 amino acids: CASSLEGGNLYEQFF. The CDR3 bases are TGTGCCAGCAGCTTGGAGGGAGGGAATTTGTATGAGCAGTTCTTC.